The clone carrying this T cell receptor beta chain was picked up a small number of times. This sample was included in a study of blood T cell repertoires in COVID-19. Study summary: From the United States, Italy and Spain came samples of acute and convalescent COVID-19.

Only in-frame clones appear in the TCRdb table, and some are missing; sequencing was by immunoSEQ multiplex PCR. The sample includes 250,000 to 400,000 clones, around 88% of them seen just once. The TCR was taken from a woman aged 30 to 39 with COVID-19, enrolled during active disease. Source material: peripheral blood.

CDR3 residues: CASSLNPVARDRGLETQYF. The DNA for the CDR3 is TGTGCCAGCAGCCTGAACCCGGTAGCCCGGGACAGGGGGTTAGAGACCCAGTACTTC. V gene TRBV7-6 combines with J gene TRBJ2-5, with 11 bases matching TRBD1. The CDR3 is made up of 19 amino acids. CDR1 and CDR2 from the germline V gene are SGHVS and FNYEAQ. After removal of 5 bases from V and 4 bases from J, the junction contained 18 bases not matched to a gene.